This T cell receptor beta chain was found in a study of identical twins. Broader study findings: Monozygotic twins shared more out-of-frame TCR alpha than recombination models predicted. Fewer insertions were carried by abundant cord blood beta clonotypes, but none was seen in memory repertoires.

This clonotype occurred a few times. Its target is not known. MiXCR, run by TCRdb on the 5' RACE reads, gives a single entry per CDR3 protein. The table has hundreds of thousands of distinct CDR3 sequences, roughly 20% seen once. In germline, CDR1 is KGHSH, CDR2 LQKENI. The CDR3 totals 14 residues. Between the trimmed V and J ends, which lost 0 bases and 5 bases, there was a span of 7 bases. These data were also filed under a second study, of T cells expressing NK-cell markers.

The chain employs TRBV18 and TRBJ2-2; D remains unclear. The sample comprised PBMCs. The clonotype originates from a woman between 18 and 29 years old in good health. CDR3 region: CASSPPSKTGELFF. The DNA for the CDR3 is TGTGCCAGCTCACCACCGTCAAAAACCGGGGAGCTGTTTTTT.